The clone carrying this T cell receptor (beta chain) is a singleton in its sample. Method: immunoSEQ multiplex PCR; TCRdb's copy keeps in-frame clones and lacks some. The data hold 40,000 or so clones, with about 92% observed a single time. This entry comes from a study of T cell changes during pregnancy in multiple sclerosis. Germline CDR1 ENHRY, CDR2 SYGVKD. The V and J ends lost 4 bases and 6 bases respectively, with 9 bases between them. CDR3 length: 12 amino acids. The specimen comprised CD8+ T cells from peripheral blood mononuclear cells, sampled before pregnancy. The chain is built from TRBV10-3 and TRBJ1-2; perhaps TRBD1 as D (5 bases). This TCR was recovered from a female donor with multiple sclerosis, enrolled in a pregnancy study. CDR3 DNA sequence: TGTGCCATCAGTGGGGGCGCGAATGGCTACACCTTC. This translates into CAISGGANGYTF.